One T cell receptor beta chain is described in this entry. The record originates from a study of blood T cell repertoires in COVID-19. Study in general: COVID-19 samples from acute and convalescent phases originated in the United States, Italy and Spain. The cDNA or gDNA used as material had been derived from T cells, B-cell-depleted T cells, or PBMCs.

Sequencing used immunoSEQ multiplex PCR; TCRdb keeps in-frame clones, though not all of them. The sample has about 140,000 clones, around 80% seen once. The CDR3 has 15 amino acids. Germline CDR1 and CDR2: LNHDA and SQIVND (reference sequence). V lost 3 bases and J 2 bases, leaving 12 bases between the germline ends. Sequencing was carried out using peripheral blood. The TCR was taken from a man aged 55-75 years with acute or convalescent COVID-19. This chain joins TRBV19 and TRBJ2-3, with D maybe TRBD2 (5 bases). The CDR3 nucleotides are TGTGCCAGTAGTATTGGTGGGAGTTCCACAGATACGCAGTATTTT. Protein product: CASSIGGSSTDTQYF.